This entry concerns a single T cell receptor (beta chain). Its antigen is still unknown. This record comes from a study of CD8+ T cells in alopecia areata. The wider study: People stayed on tofacitinib for 6 to 18 months, then stopped the drug for 6 months. Study-level points and caveats: It was lesional scalp, especially alopecia totalis/universalis, that showed higher clonality than normal scalp.

Treatment defined: oral pan-JAK inhibitor, 5-10 mg twice daily. PBMCs, the starting material, were the source of sorted CD4+ and CD8+ T cells. Sequencing relied on a cDNA template that was reverse transcribed from extracted RNA. The repertoire was sequenced with immunoSEQ multiplex PCR; TCRdb's copy has only in-frame clones and lacks some. This table holds 90,000 to 150,000 clones, about 50% found once. The material sequenced was CD4+ T cells sorted from blood, taken at week 4, from a patient treated with tofacitinib. The receptor was isolated from a human donor with alopecia areata.

The CDR3 coding sequence is TGTGCCAGCAGTGGGGGGCGGGGACATGAGCAGTTCTTC. Translation gives CASSGGRGHEQFF. This chain connects TRBV25-1 to TRBJ2-1; D may match TRBD1 or TRBD2 (6 bases each). The germline gives CDR1 MGHDK, CDR2 SYGVNS. This CDR3 has 13 amino acids. V gave up 4 bases and J gave up 8 bases, with 12 bases separating them.